Following are 23 T cell receptor beta chains from one sample sequenced in a study of T cells in Graves' hyperthyroidism and ophthalmopathy. Amplification yielded TCR beta CDR3 regions, with RNA transcripts as the source. During a first-round RT-PCR of the TCR CDR3, the HTBI primer set was used. MiXCR was run by TCRdb on the multiplex PCR reads, yielding one entry per CDR3 protein. The sample includes 300,000 to 400,000 distinct CDR3 sequences, around 13% seen only once; the top ten take more than 9.5%. The sample was blood. These TCRs come from a woman aged 55-69 years with Graves' hyperthyroidism.

The chain has TRBV6-1 and TRBJ1-6, with a weak D call TRBD1 (5 bases). Looked up from germline, CDR1 is MNHNS and CDR2 is SASEGT. CDR3 length equals 12 residues. Trimming removed 10 bases from V and 7 bases from J, with 11 bases in between. The CDR3 nucleotides read TGTGCCAACAACCGGGGGAATTCACCCCTCCACTTT. Protein product: CANNRGNSPLHF.

This clonotype was recorded many times. J is TRBJ1-2 and V is TRBV12-3 or TRBV12-4; perhaps TRBD1 as D (5 bases). V was trimmed by 3 bases and J by 8 bases, leaving 10 bases between them. The CDR3 is made up of 12 amino acids. CDR3 nucleotides: TGTGCCAGCAGTTTTGGGGCGCCAGGCTACACCTTC. Translation gives CASSFGAPGYTF.

J is TRBJ2-1 and V is TRBV7-7; possibly TRBD2 for D (6 bases). The CDR3 spans 16 residues. CDR1 is SSHAT and CDR2 is FNYEAQ in the germline V gene (reference sequence). Here the CDR3 reads CSSSFGIAASYNEQFF. DNA of the CDR3: TGTTCTAGCAGCTTTGGAATAGCGGCCTCCTACAATGAGCAGTTCTTC.

This clonotype was counted a few times. V usage is TRBV12-5 and J usage is TRBJ2-1; TRBD2 aligns across 12 bases. The CDR3 sequence is 18 residues long. V dropped 1 base and J dropped 5; count of bases not matched to a gene: 9. The germline gives CDR1 LGHNT, CDR2 FRNRAP. In DNA form, the CDR3 reads TGTGCTAGTGGTTTGGGACAAGACCTAGCGGGAGGGAACAATGAGCAGTTCTTC. Amino acids: CASGLGQDLAGGNNEQFF.

There are many counts of this clonotype. V usage is TRBV30 and J usage is TRBJ2-7; D is unresolved. Germline-derived CDR1 and CDR2 are GTSNPN and SVGIG (reference sequence). This CDR3 region has 11 residues. Trimming cost V 0 bases and J 9 bases, with 9 bases left between them. CDR3 sequence (DNA): TGTGCCTGGAGTGTGCTGGAAGGGCAGTACTTC. As protein: CAWSVLEGQYF.

This clonotype was counted many times. The rearrangement uses TRBV20-1 and TRBJ2-7; no definite D call. Germline CDR1 is DFQATT and CDR2 is SNEGSKA (reference sequence). This CDR3 is 13 amino acids long. Deletions cut 4 bases from V and 1 base from J, with 11 bases between. The CDR3 loop is CSATRPGSYEQYF. For the CDR3, the DNA is TGCAGTGCTACCCGCCCTGGGTCCTACGAGCAGTACTTC.

The chain couples TRBV14 to TRBJ2-1; no firm D call. Germline assignment: CDR1 SGHDN and CDR2 FVKESK. The CDR3 runs to 11 residues. The germline V and J ends were trimmed by 2 bases and 9 bases, with 5 bases remaining between them. As DNA, the CDR3 is TGTGCCAGCAGCCAACACGGTGAGCAGTTCTTC. Its translation is CASSQHGEQFF.

This clonotype was counted between two and nine times. The J gene is TRBJ2-7, the V gene TRBV28; maybe TRBD2 (7 bases). CDR3 length: 15 residues. Per germline, CDR1 MDHEN and CDR2 SYDVKM. The germline V and J ends were trimmed by 4 bases and 0 bases, with 13 bases remaining between them. In nucleotides, the CDR3 is TGTGCCAGCAGTTACCCCGGGGGGCGCTCCTACGAGCAGTACTTC. Its translation: CASSYPGGRSYEQYF.

This clonotype was detected only a few times. The CDR3, as DNA: TGTGCCAGCAGGAAAGGACAGGGCCGCAATCAGCCCCAGCATTTT. This translates into CASRKGQGRNQPQHF. The rearrangement links TRBV4-2 to TRBJ1-5, with 8 positions matching TRBD1. The V segment lost 6 bases and the J segment 2 bases; nucleotides outside the gene matches: 6. The CDR3 covers 15 residues. Germline V lookup: CDR1 LGHNA, CDR2 YNFKEQ.

This chain joins TRBV19 and TRBJ2-7, with a possible D match to TRBD1 (5 bases). The CDR3 consists of 12 residues. Between the trimmed V and J ends, which lost 3 bases and 6 bases, there was a span of 9 bases. From germline, CDR1 is LNHDA and CDR2 SQIVND (reference sequence). CDR3 DNA sequence: TGTGCCAGTAGTATGAAAGGGGCCGAGCAGTACTTC. It encodes CASSMKGAEQYF.

There are many counts of this clonotype. The chain employs TRBV27 and TRBJ2-2; 8 bases map to TRBD2. CDR3 length: 15 amino acids. The V gene end was trimmed by 5 bases and the J gene end by 3 bases; junction bases not matched to a gene: 5. CDR1 and CDR2 from the germline V gene are MNHEY and SMNVEV (reference sequence). In nucleotides, the CDR3 is TGTGCCAGCAGTCCCCGGGAGGGGTACACCGGGGAGCTGTTTTTT. Its translation: CASSPREGYTGELFF.

V gene TRBV7-9 combines with J gene TRBJ1-2, with D possibly matching TRBD1 (5 bases). The germline V and J ends were trimmed by 5 bases and 2 bases, with 18 bases remaining between them. Per germline, CDR1 SEHNR and CDR2 FQNEAQ (reference sequence). The CDR3 consists of 16 residues. CDR3 region: CASSPDRGGVNYGYTF. The CDR3 nucleotides are TGTGCCAGCAGCCCTGATCGGGGAGGGGTAAACTATGGCTACACCTTC.

V is TRBV20-1 and J is TRBJ2-3; tentative D call: TRBD2 (6 bases). V lost 1 base and J lost 5, with 13 bases in between. The CDR3 covers 14 residues. Germline assignment: CDR1 DFQATT and CDR2 SNEGSKA (reference sequence). Written as DNA, the CDR3 is TGCAGTGCTAGAGGTCCCCGGCGGGGAGATACGCAGTATTTT. Translation: CSARGPRRGDTQYF.

This clonotype was seen at least ten times. The rearrangement links TRBV11-3 to TRBJ2-1; possibly TRBD1 for D (7 bases). Trimming cost V 5 bases and J 2 bases, with 16 bases left between them. The CDR3 is 16 residues long. CDR1 and CDR2 (germline): SGHNT, YENEEA. The CDR3 sequence is CASSQGGRSAYNEQFF. As DNA, the CDR3 is TGTGCCAGCAGCCAGGGGGGCAGGTCCGCCTACAATGAGCAGTTCTTC.

The chain uses TRBV7-9 and TRBJ2-1; TRBD2 agrees at 9 bases. The CDR3 is 18 amino acids. Germline CDR1 and CDR2: SEHNR and FQNEAQ (reference sequence). V gave up 5 bases and J gave up 4 bases; unmatched junction bases: 15. CDR3 residues: CASSPPSVAGDVYNEQFF. DNA of the CDR3: TGTGCCAGCAGCCCCCCTTCGGTAGCGGGAGATGTTTACAATGAGCAGTTCTTC.

This clonotype was seen ten or more times. This chain links TRBV7-2 with TRBJ1-4, with unresolved D. V was clipped by 3 bases and J by 11 bases, with 19 bases between them. Germline values: CDR1 SGHTA, CDR2 FQGNSA. This CDR3 contains 15 residues. The CDR3 here is CASSFAWGMRTKLFF. The CDR3, as DNA: TGTGCCAGCAGCTTCGCGTGGGGAATGCGTACGAAACTGTTTTTT. The complete variable domain, with remaining parts taken from reference TRBV7-2 and TRBJ1-4, reads GAGVSQSPSNKVTEKGKDVELRCDPISGHTALYWYRQSLGQGLEFLIYFQGNSAPDKSGLPSDRFSAERTGGSVSTLTIQRTQQEDSAVYLCASSFAWGMRTKLFFGSGTQLSVL.

The V call is TRBV7-9, the J call TRBJ2-3; perhaps TRBD2 as D (6 bases). Germline V gives CDR1 SEHNR, CDR2 FQNEAQ (reference sequence). With 7 bases removed from V and 0 bases from J, the gap between germline ends came to 14 bases. The CDR3 runs 15 residues. The CDR3 protein is CASIPDYSSTDTQYF. CDR3 nucleotides: TGTGCCAGCATCCCGGACTACTCAAGCACAGATACGCAGTATTTT.

This clonotype was counted at least ten times. V is TRBV27 and J is TRBJ1-5, with TRBD1 matching over 7 bases. CDR3 length: 16 amino acids. CDR1 is MNHEY and CDR2 is SMNVEV in the germline V gene (reference sequence). V shed 5 bases and J 4 bases; nucleotides not matched to a gene: 11. The CDR3, as DNA: TGTGCCAGCAGTCCCCTGACAGGGCGATCTAATCAGCCCCAGCATTTT. Its translation: CASSPLTGRSNQPQHF.

The V call is TRBV28, the J call TRBJ2-3, with D maybe TRBD2 (5 bases). Trimming removed 6 bases at V and 4 bases at J, with 20 bases between. This CDR3 has 16 amino acids. Germline V gives CDR1 MDHEN, CDR2 SYDVKM. This CDR3 reads CASSPEGLGTADTQYF. CDR3 DNA sequence: TGTGCCAGCAGCCCTGAGGGTCTGGGTACGGCAGATACGCAGTATTTT.

This clonotype has a count of ten or more. This chain connects TRBV3-1 to TRBJ1-1; D possibly corresponds to TRBD1 (5 bases). CDR1 is LGHDT and CDR2 is YNNKEL in the germline V gene (reference sequence). The V end was cut by 0 bases, the J end by 5 bases, with 16 bases between. This CDR3 contains 16 residues. The CDR3 bases are TGTGCCAGCAGCCAAGATTTGGACACGGGTAGAACTGAAGCTTTCTTT. The encoded protein is CASSQDLDTGRTEAFF. Filled out from reference TRBV3-1 and TRBJ1-1, the complete variable domain reads DTAVSQTPKYLVTQMGNDKSIKCEQNLGHDTMYWYKQDSKKFLKIMFSYNNKELIINETVPNRFSPKSPDKAHLNLHINSLELGDSAVYFCASSQDLDTGRTEAFFGQGTRLTVV.

The chain uses TRBV11-2 and TRBJ2-3, with TRBD2 matching over 12 bases. Looked up from germline, CDR1 is SGHAT and CDR2 is FQNNGV. Trimming at V came to 5 bases and at J to 7 bases, leaving 10 bases not matched to a gene. The CDR3 contains 16 residues. The CDR3 region is CASSQGLAGGRYTQYF. CDR3 DNA: TGTGCCAGCAGCCAAGGGCTAGCGGGAGGGCGGTATACGCAGTATTTT. The variable domain in full, with the rest retrieved from reference TRBV11-2 and TRBJ2-3, is EAGVAQSPRYKIIEKRQSVAFWCNPISGHATLYWYQQILGQGPKLLIQFQNNGVVDDSQLPKDRFSAERLKGVDSTLKIQPAKLEDSAVYLCASSQGLAGGRYTQYFGPGTRLTVL.

This clonotype was recorded many times. The rearrangement links TRBV20-1 to TRBJ2-5; 12 bases fit TRBD2. The CDR3 has 14 amino acids. V lost 6 bases and J lost 4; bases outside the gene matches: 6. CDR1 DFQATT and CDR2 SNEGSKA come from the germline V gene (reference sequence). In DNA form, the CDR3 reads TGCAGTGCGGGGACTAGCGGGCGGGGAGAGACCCAGTACTTC. As protein: CSAGTSGRGETQYF.

This clonotype was counted at least ten times. This CDR3 is CASSFVGLRIKQYF. Written as DNA, the CDR3 is TGTGCCAGCAGCTTTGTGGGACTCCGTATCAAGCAGTACTTC. The chain couples TRBV11-2 to TRBJ2-7, with D perhaps TRBD2 (6 bases). Between the trimmed V and J ends, which lost 3 bases and 8 bases, there was a span of 17 bases. CDR1 and CDR2 (germline): SGHAT, FQNNGV. The CDR3 sequence is 14 residues long.